This TCR beta chain was profiled in a study of blood T cell repertoires in COVID-19. Study-level information: Collection of acute and convalescent COVID-19 samples took place in the United States, Italy and Spain. Sources were T cells, B-cell-depleted T cells, or PBMCs; the material itself was cDNA or gDNA.

Per the original methods: Quantification of nucleated cells was approximated via reference gene primer amplification. Sequencing used immunoSEQ multiplex PCR; TCRdb keeps in-frame clones, though not all of them. From that table come the V and J calls and clone size; the DNA was used to work out D and trimming. The table lists 120,000 to 150,000 clones, about three quarters of them singletons. V dropped 5 bases and J dropped 1 base, with 12 bases sitting between them. The CDR3 spans 14 residues. Germline assignment: CDR1 SGHVS and CDR2 FQNEAQ. The rearrangement joins TRBV7-8 to TRBJ2-7; possible D gene TRBD1, 5 bases. This clonotype was obtained from a man at least 80 years old with acute or convalescent COVID-19. The sample was peripheral blood. The CDR3 is CASSLRQISYEQYF. CDR3 sequence (DNA): TGTGCCAGCAGCCTTCGACAGATTTCCTACGAGCAGTACTTC.